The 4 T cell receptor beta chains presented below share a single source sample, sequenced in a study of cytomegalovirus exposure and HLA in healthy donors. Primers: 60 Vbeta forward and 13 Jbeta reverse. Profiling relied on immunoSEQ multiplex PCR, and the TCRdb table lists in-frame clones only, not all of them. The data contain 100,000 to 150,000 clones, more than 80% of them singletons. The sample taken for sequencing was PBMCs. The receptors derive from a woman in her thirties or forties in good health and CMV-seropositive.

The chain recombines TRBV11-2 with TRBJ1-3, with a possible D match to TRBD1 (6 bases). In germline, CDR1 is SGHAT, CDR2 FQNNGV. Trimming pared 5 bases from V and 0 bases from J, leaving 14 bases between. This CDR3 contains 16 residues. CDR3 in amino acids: CASSPWGQTSGNTIYF. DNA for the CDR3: TGTGCCAGCAGCCCCTGGGGGCAGACCTCTGGAAACACCATATATTTT.

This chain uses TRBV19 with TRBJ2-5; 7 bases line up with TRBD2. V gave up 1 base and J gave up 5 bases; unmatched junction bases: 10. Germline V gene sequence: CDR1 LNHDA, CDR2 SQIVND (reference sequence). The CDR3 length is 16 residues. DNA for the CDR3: TGTGCCAGTAGTATAGGGGCGCTTAGCGGGTTGGAGACCCAGTACTTC. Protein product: CASSIGALSGLETQYF.

The CDR3 here is CASSVGGRVGRRGNEQFF. The CDR3 region has the DNA TGTGCCAGCAGCGTAGGCGGTAGGGTTGGTCGGAGGGGTAATGAGCAGTTCTTC. This sequence joins TRBV9 and TRBJ2-1; weak D call: TRBD2 (6 bases). CDR3 length: 18 amino acids. Between the trimmed V and J ends, which lost 0 bases and 7 bases, there was a span of 23 bases. Germline-derived CDR1 and CDR2 are SGDLS and YYNGEE.

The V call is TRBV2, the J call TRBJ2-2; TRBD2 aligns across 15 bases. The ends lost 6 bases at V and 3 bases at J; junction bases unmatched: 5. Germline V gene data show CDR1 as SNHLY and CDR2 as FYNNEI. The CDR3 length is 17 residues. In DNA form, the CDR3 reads TGTGCCAGCAGGCGGACTAGCGGGAGGGCCTACACCGGGGAGCTGTTTTTT. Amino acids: CASRRTSGRAYTGELFF.